The sequence of this T cell receptor beta chain was determined in a study of T cells in Graves' hyperthyroidism and ophthalmopathy. Ten or more counts support this clonotype. Criteria for exclusion of patients were uncontrolled infection, other autoimmune disease, pregnancy or lactation. Researchers took RNA transcripts and amplified the TCR beta CDR3 regions from them. First-round RT-PCR of the TCR CDR3 relied on the HTBI primer set. TCRdb reprocessed the multiplex PCR reads with MiXCR, giving one entry per CDR3 protein. The sample records a few hundred thousand distinct CDR3 sequences, 15% to 20% being singletons. This CDR3 has 12 residues. CDR1 and CDR2 (germline): MNHEY, SVGAGI.

The TCR sequence derives from a middle-aged woman with Graves' ophthalmopathy. The sample consisted of blood. V usage is TRBV6-5 and J usage is TRBJ1-1; no clear D. CDR3 region: CGTFRANTEAFF. DNA for the CDR3: TGTGGCACTTTCAGAGCTAACACTGAAGCTTTCTTT.